This T cell receptor beta chain derives from a study of T cells after posttransplantation cyclophosphamide. Study results and caveats: Donor CD8+ memory clones often dominated recipient blood repertoires at later times. Skin or GI-infiltrating T cells shared few TRB sequences with blood.

A marrow graft followed busulfan-fludarabine conditioning, with cyclophosphamide on days +3 and +4. TCRdb keeps only in-frame clones here, not all; method: immunoSEQ multiplex PCR. Of more than 2,000 clones in the sample, about 66% were seen once. As concerns this clone: Antigen: not known.

V lost 5 bases and J lost 10, with 18 bases in between. CDR3 length: 15 residues. The starting material was PBMCs, obtained 30 days after allogeneic stem cell transplant with posttransplant cyclophosphamide. The chain combines TRBV7-1 with TRBJ1-6; possible D gene TRBD1, 5 bases. TRBV7-1 is sorted into the ORF group, with uncertain function. The clonotype was recovered from a female patient aged 50-59 years who received an allogeneic stem cell transplant from a related donor, was CMV-positive, and had no GVHD. The graft donor may have contributed some T cells. The CDR3 here is CASSHPQGTESPLHF. In DNA form, the CDR3 reads TGTGCCAGCAGCCACCCTCAGGGTACCGAATCACCCCTCCACTTT.